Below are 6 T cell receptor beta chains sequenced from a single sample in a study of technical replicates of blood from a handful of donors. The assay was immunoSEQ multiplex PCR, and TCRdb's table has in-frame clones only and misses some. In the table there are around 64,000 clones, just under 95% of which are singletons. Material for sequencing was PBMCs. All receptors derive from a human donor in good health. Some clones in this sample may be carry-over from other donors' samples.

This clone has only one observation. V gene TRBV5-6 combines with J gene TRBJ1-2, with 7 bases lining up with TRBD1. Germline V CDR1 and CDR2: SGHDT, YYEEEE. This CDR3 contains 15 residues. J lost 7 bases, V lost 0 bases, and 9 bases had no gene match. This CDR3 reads CASSLGLQGISGYTF. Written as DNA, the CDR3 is TGTGCCAGCAGCTTGGGACTACAGGGGATTAGTGGCTACACCTTC.

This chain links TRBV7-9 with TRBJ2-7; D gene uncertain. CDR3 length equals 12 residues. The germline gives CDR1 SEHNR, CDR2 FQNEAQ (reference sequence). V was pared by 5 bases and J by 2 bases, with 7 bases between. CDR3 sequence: CASSLSPYEQYF. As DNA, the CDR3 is TGTGCCAGCAGCCTAAGTCCCTACGAGCAGTACTTC.

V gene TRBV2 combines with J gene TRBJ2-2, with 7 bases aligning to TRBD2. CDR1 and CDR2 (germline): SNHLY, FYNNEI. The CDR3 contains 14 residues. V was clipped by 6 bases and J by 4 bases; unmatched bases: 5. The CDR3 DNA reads TGTGCCAGCAGGCTGGGGGGGGGCACCGGGGAGCTGTTTTTT. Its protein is CASRLGGGTGELFF.

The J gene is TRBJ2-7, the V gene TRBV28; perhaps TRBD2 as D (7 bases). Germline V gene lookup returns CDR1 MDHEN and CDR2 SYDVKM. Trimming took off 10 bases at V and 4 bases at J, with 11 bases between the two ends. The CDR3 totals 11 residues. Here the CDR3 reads CAKGGGYEQYF. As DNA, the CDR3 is TGTGCCAAGGGAGGGGGGTACGAGCAGTACTTC. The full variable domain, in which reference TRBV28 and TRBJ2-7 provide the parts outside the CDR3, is DVKVTQSSRYLVKRTGEKVFLECVQDMDHENMFWYRQDPGLGLRLIYFSYDVKMKEKGDIPEGYSVSREKKERFSLILESASTNQTSMYLCAKGGGYEQYFGPGTRLTVT.

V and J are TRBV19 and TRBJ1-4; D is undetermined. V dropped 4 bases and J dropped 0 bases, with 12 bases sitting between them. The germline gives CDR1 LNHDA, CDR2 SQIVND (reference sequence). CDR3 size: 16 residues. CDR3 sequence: CASSTTNIATNEKLFF. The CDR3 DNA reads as TGTGCCAGTAGTACGACTAATATAGCAACTAATGAAAAACTGTTTTTT.

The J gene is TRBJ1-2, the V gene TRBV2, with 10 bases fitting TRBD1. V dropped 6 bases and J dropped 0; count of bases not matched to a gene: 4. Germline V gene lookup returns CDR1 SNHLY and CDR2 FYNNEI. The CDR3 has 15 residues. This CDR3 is CASRGDRGANYGYTF. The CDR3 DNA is TGTGCCAGCAGAGGGGACAGGGGAGCTAACTATGGCTACACCTTC.